This is a list of T cell receptor beta chains from one sample in a study of vaccination effects on CD4 cells after COVID-19. The data were produced by immunoSEQ multiplex PCR, yet TCRdb's version contains in-frame clones alone and is incomplete. In the table there are tens of thousands of clones, 82% of which are singletons. These receptors have no identified antigens. This sample comprised CD4+ T cells from PBMCs cultured with HCoV-NL63 spike peptides, obtained after COVID-19 vaccination. These receptors all stem from a human donor who received a COVID-19 vaccine. Some clones in this sample may be carry-over from other donors' samples. CDR3s include the opening cysteine and the closing phenylalanine or tryptophan. The order of the fields is V gene, CDR3 protein.

V gene: TRBV6-2/TRBV6-3
CDR3 protein: CASSKLGGQETQYF

V gene: TRBV2
CDR3 protein: CASSETGSGNTIYF

V gene: TRBV25-1
CDR3 protein: CASSEEGPNEKLFF

V gene: TRBV6-5
CDR3 protein: CASSEDRDNYNEQFF

V gene: TRBV25-1
CDR3 protein: CASSEDPGTNEKLFF

V gene: TRBV18
CDR3 protein: CASSSQTDTQYF

V gene: TRBV27
CDR3 protein: CASGFRGQGNYGYTF

V gene: TRBV18
CDR3 protein: CASSPGGDGYTF

V gene: TRBV12-3/TRBV12-4
CDR3 protein: CASTWDNYGYTF

V gene: TRBV19
CDR3 protein: CASSIGNPDTQYF

V gene: TRBV18
CDR3 protein: CASSPRTSDTEAFF

V gene: TRBV7-9
CDR3 protein: CASSLIRLSGNTIYF

V gene: TRBV18
CDR3 protein: CASSPGESQPQHF

V gene: TRBV5-1
CDR3 protein: CASSLASLSRGEKLFF

V gene: TRBV7-9
CDR3 protein: CASSLTSGLAKNIQYF

V gene: TRBV7-2
CDR3 protein: CASSIKREQFF

V gene: TRBV12-5
CDR3 protein: CASGLEAGTEAFF

V gene: TRBV18
CDR3 protein: CASSPQPIGRTEAFF

V gene: TRBV10-2
CDR3 protein: CASIPDPGANTEAFF

V gene: TRBV5-8
CDR3 protein: CASPQPPGQPADTQYF